The next 29 T cell receptor beta chains were all read from a single sample in a study of OX40 agonist ivuxolimab in advanced cancers. Sequencing used immunoSEQ multiplex PCR; TCRdb keeps in-frame clones, though not all of them. This table has about 26,000 clones, 80% to 90% appearing once. The sample in question was CD4+ or CD8+ T cells sorted from blood, obtained in a trial of the OX40 agonist ivuxolimab. The receptors were gathered from an adult with an advanced solid tumor such as melanoma, head and neck, liver or kidney cancer.

The chain employs TRBV9 and TRBJ1-2; D gene unclear. The germline V and J ends were trimmed by 4 bases and 5 bases, with 12 bases remaining between them. Germline assignment: CDR1 SGDLS and CDR2 YYNGEE. This CDR3 region has 13 residues. CDR3 loop: CASSSRAVYGYTF. The CDR3 nucleotides read TGTGCCAGCAGCTCCCGGGCTGTTTATGGCTACACCTTC.

The chain links TRBV13 to TRBJ2-1; TRBD2 might be the D (6 bases). Trimming cost V 5 bases and J 2 bases, with 13 bases left between them. This CDR3 has 15 residues. CDR1 is PRHDT, CDR2 FYEKMQ, per germline (reference sequence). CDR3 region: CASSPGGEAYNEQFF. In DNA, the CDR3 is TGTGCCAGCAGCCCAGGCGGGGAAGCCTACAATGAGCAGTTCTTC.

A remark on this clone: Other DNA sequences in the same sample also yield this CDR3. V is TRBV19 and J is TRBJ1-1, with D tentatively TRBD1 (5 bases). The CDR3 runs 14 residues. V was trimmed by 3 bases and J by 4 bases, leaving 12 bases between them. From germline, CDR1 is LNHDA and CDR2 SQIVND (reference sequence). The CDR3, as DNA: TGTGCCAGTAGTATTGGCGGGCAGGGCACTGAAGCTTTCTTT. This translates into CASSIGGQGTEAFF.

The rearrangement uses TRBV5-1 and TRBJ1-4, with D tentatively TRBD1 (6 bases). This CDR3 region has 13 residues. Deletions cut 4 bases from V and 7 bases from J, with 11 bases between. In germline, CDR1 is SGHRS, CDR2 YFSETQ. The CDR3: CASSPVDSEKLFF. In nucleotides, the CDR3 is TGCGCCAGCAGCCCGGTGGACAGTGAAAAACTGTTTTTT. Supplemented by reference TRBV5-1 and TRBJ1-4, the full variable domain reads KAGVTQTPRYLIKTRGQQVTLSCSPISGHRSVSWYQQTPGQGLQFLFEYFSETQRNKGNFPGRFSGRQFSNSRSEMNVSTLELGDSALYLCASSPVDSEKLFFGSGTQLSVL.

This chain uses TRBV18 with TRBJ2-5; 7 positions agree with TRBD2. Germline assignment: CDR1 KGHSH and CDR2 LQKENI. Trimming removed 0 bases from V and 2 bases from J; junction bases left unmatched: 9. There are 17 residues in the CDR3. The CDR3 DNA reads as TGTGCCAGCTCACCACCGAGACAGCGGGGATTACAAGAGACCCAGTACTTC. Protein product: CASSPPRQRGLQETQYF.

The chain carries TRBV6-5 and TRBJ2-7, with 11 positions matching TRBD2. Germline CDR1 is MNHEY and CDR2 is SVGAGI. The V gene end was trimmed by 0 bases and the J gene end by 4 bases; junction bases not matched to a gene: 5. The CDR3 is 16 residues long. CDR3 nucleotide sequence: TGTGCCAGCAGTTACTCGACTAGCGGGGTTCCGTACGAGCAGTACTTC. The encoded protein is CASSYSTSGVPYEQYF.

The chain carries TRBV5-1 and TRBJ2-1, with unresolved D. The CDR3 is made up of 12 amino acids. CDR1 is SGHRS, CDR2 YFSETQ, per germline. V dropped 0 bases and J dropped 8 bases, with 6 bases sitting between them. CDR3 DNA: TGCGCCAGCAGCTTGGGTCCCCATGAGCAGTTCTTC. Translated: CASSLGPHEQFF.

Notes on this clone: A far larger clone is only one base removed, so a read error is likely. In the same sample, other DNA sequences code for this CDR3. This chain joins TRBV7-9 and TRBJ1-1; D perhaps matches TRBD1 (5 bases). Germline CDR1 reads SEHNR; CDR2 reads FQNEAQ (reference sequence). This CDR3 has 14 residues. Trimming took 1 base from V and 1 from J, leaving 7 bases between them. The CDR3 nucleotides read TGTGCCAGCAGCTTAGGGGGCAGGAACACTGAAGCTTTCTTT. Its translation is CASSLGGRNTEAFF.

This chain connects TRBV7-9 to TRBJ1-1; 8 bases match TRBD1. The CDR3 has 14 amino acids. In germline, CDR1 is SEHNR, CDR2 FQNEAQ (reference sequence). After removal of 5 bases from V and 3 bases from J, the junction contained 5 bases not matched to a gene. Written as DNA, the CDR3 is TGTGCCAGCAGCACACAGGGGGTGGACACTGAAGCTTTCTTT. It specifies CASSTQGVDTEAFF.

This chain joins TRBV15 and TRBJ1-2, with D tentatively TRBD1 (5 bases). The CDR3 sequence is 14 residues long. V lost 0 bases and J 7 bases, leaving 12 bases between the germline ends. The germline gives CDR1 LNHNV, CDR2 YYDKDF (reference sequence). The DNA for the CDR3 is TGTGCCACCAGCAGAGATGGCACAGGCCTTGGCTACACCTTC. Amino acids: CATSRDGTGLGYTF. Full variable domain (missing parts from reference TRBV15 and TRBJ1-2): DAMVIQNPRYQVTQFGKPVTLSCSQTLNHNVMYWYQQKSSQAPKLLFHYYDKDFNNEADTPDNFQSRRPNTSFCFLDIRSPGLGDTAMYLCATSRDGTGLGYTFGSGTRLTVV.

This clone appeared a few times. The chain recombines TRBV6-5 with TRBJ1-2, with unresolved D. Germline loops: CDR1 MNHEY, CDR2 SVGAGI. Deletions cut 5 bases from V and 5 bases from J, with 15 bases between. The CDR3 is made up of 14 amino acids. The CDR3 coding sequence is TGTGCCAGCAGTGAATTTGATGCGGGGTATGGCTACACCTTC. Translated, it gives CASSEFDAGYGYTF.

This clone showed up just once. The genes are TRBV11-2 and TRBJ2-5; possible D gene TRBD2, 7 bases. Germline V gene data show CDR1 as SGHAT and CDR2 as FQNNGV. Trimming took off 8 bases at V and 5 bases at J, with 21 bases between the two ends. The CDR3 has 15 amino acids. In DNA, the CDR3 is TGTGCCAGCTTTCTATCACGGGGGGCGAGGGAGACCCAGTACTTC. Its translation: CASFLSRGARETQYF.

The chain couples TRBV27 to TRBJ1-1; TRBD1 might be the D (5 bases). The CDR3 totals 15 residues. CDR1 and CDR2 from the germline V gene are MNHEY and SMNVEV (reference sequence). V was pared by 3 bases and J by 1 base, with 12 bases between. The CDR3 loop is CASSLSRGGNTEAFF. Written as DNA, the CDR3 is TGTGCCAGCAGTTTGAGTCGCGGGGGGAACACTGAAGCTTTCTTT.

The chain joins TRBV19 to TRBJ1-6; maybe TRBD1 (5 bases). The V end was cut by 1 base, the J end by 7 bases, with 11 bases between. Germline V gene data show CDR1 as LNHDA and CDR2 as SQIVND (reference sequence). The CDR3 contains 15 residues. Here the CDR3 reads CASSIGNPGNSPLHF. The CDR3, as DNA: TGTGCCAGTAGTATAGGGAACCCAGGGAATTCACCCCTCCACTTT.

The rearrangement links TRBV14 to TRBJ2-1; the match to TRBD1 covers 8 bases. Trimming cost V 1 base and J 5 bases; bases outside gene matches: 4. CDR3 length equals 15 residues. Germline assignment: CDR1 SGHDN and CDR2 FVKESK. CDR3 region: CASSQAWTGNNEQFF. DNA of the CDR3: TGTGCCAGCAGCCAAGCATGGACAGGGAACAATGAGCAGTTCTTC.

This chain uses TRBV7-6 with TRBJ1-1; weak D call: TRBD1 (5 bases). The ends were cut back, 5 bases at V and 1 base at J, with 8 bases in the middle. This CDR3 region has 13 residues. Germline V CDR1 and CDR2: SGHVS, FNYEAQ. CDR3 coding DNA: TGTGCCAGCAGCACCACAGGGAACACTGAAGCTTTCTTT. Translating it yields CASSTTGNTEAFF.

The chain carries TRBV12-5 and TRBJ1-1; the match to TRBD1 covers 8 bases. V was pared by 6 bases and J by 0 bases, with 0 bases of the junction left unmatched. From germline, CDR1 is LGHNT and CDR2 FRNRAP. CDR3 length: 13 amino acids. The CDR3 DNA reads as TGTGCTAGTGGGACAGGGGTGAACACTGAAGCTTTCTTT. Translated, it gives CASGTGVNTEAFF.

In its sample, this clone is medium-sized (0.01 to 0.1%). The chain combines TRBV4-1 with TRBJ1-5, with a tentative D call TRBD1 (6 bases). Germline CDR1 is MGHRA and CDR2 is YSYEKL. CDR3 length equals 16 residues. V lost 4 bases, J lost 2 bases, and 15 bases lay in between. CDR3 sequence reads: CASSLTGRNGNQPQHF. CDR3 DNA: TGCGCCAGCAGCCTTACAGGGCGGAATGGCAATCAGCCCCAGCATTTT.

The table lists this clone with a count of one. The chain is built from TRBV7-9 and TRBJ2-1, with 7 bases fitting TRBD1. Germline V CDR1 and CDR2: SEHNR, FQNEAQ (reference sequence). J lost 0 bases, V lost 5 bases, and 7 bases had no gene match. The CDR3 has 16 residues. The CDR3 region is CASSPEGQVSYNEQFF. The CDR3 DNA sequence: TGTGCCAGCAGCCCTGAAGGACAGGTCTCCTACAATGAGCAGTTCTTC.

The V gene is TRBV5-4, the J gene TRBJ1-1; D remains unclear. Germline V CDR1 and CDR2: SGHNT, YYREEE (reference sequence). The CDR3 runs to 14 residues. V lost 3 bases and J lost 3, with 12 bases in between. This chain's CDR3 is CASSSAMRDTEAFF. In nucleotides, the CDR3 is TGTGCCAGCAGCTCCGCCATGAGGGACACTGAAGCTTTCTTT.

This CDR3 reads CASSISPGLAYNEQFF. The CDR3 bases are TGTGCCAGTAGTATATCTCCGGGACTAGCCTACAATGAGCAGTTCTTC. This chain connects TRBV19 to TRBJ2-1, with 8 nucleotides matching TRBD2. This CDR3 spans 16 amino acids. Trimming at V came to 2 bases and at J to 2 bases, leaving 5 bases not matched to a gene. Germline CDR1 LNHDA, CDR2 SQIVND (reference sequence).

The rearrangement joins TRBV10-1 to TRBJ1-1, with no clear D. Germline V gene data show CDR1 as WNHNN and CDR2 as SYGVQD (reference sequence). This CDR3 has 13 residues. The V end lost 0 bases, the J end lost 7 bases, and 9 bases lay between the germline ends. The DNA for the CDR3 is TGCGCCAGCAGTGAGTCGGAGAGCCTTGAAGCTTTCTTT. It translates to CASSESESLEAFF.

V and J are TRBV2 and TRBJ2-5; the D gene is possibly TRBD2 (6 bases). This CDR3 region has 16 residues. Germline loops: CDR1 SNHLY, CDR2 FYNNEI. With 4 bases removed from V and 2 bases from J, the gap between germline ends came to 17 bases. CDR3 sequence (DNA): TGTGCCAGCAGTGTTACTAGCCAACGTTTACAAGAGACCCAGTACTTC. It codes for CASSVTSQRLQETQYF.

CDR3 sequence reads: CASSPDLEFYEQYF. CDR3 coding DNA: TGTGCCAGCAGCCCGGACCTGGAGTTTTACGAGCAGTACTTC. The chain is built from TRBV4-2 and TRBJ2-7; unclear D gene. V was trimmed by 4 bases and J by 4 bases, leaving 14 bases between them. The CDR3 has 14 amino acids. The germline CDR1 and CDR2 sequences are LGHNA and YNFKEQ.

This clone is medium-sized in the sample. The rearrangement links TRBV14 to TRBJ2-5; D is undetermined. V lost 0 bases, J lost 7 bases, and 9 bases lay in between. The germline gives CDR1 SGHDN, CDR2 FVKESK. This CDR3 is 13 amino acids long. In DNA form, the CDR3 reads TGTGCCAGCAGCCAAGAAATCTTAGGGACCCAGTACTTC. This codes for CASSQEILGTQYF.

The gene calls are TRBV7-9 and TRBJ1-2; D remains unclear. This CDR3 spans 15 amino acids. Germline CDR1 reads SEHNR; CDR2 reads FQNEAQ (reference sequence). Trimming stripped 5 bases from V and 5 bases from J, with 18 bases between. This chain's CDR3 is CASSPPDSASYGYTF. CDR3 bases: TGTGCCAGCAGCCCGCCCGACTCGGCGAGTTATGGCTACACCTTC.

The V and J genes are TRBV7-9 and TRBJ1-4; 11 bases are a match to TRBD1. This CDR3 region has 17 residues. V was pared by 6 bases and J by 4 bases, with 10 bases of the junction left unmatched. The germline CDR1 and CDR2 sequences are SEHNR and FQNEAQ (reference sequence). The CDR3: CASRPGQGARSNEKLFF. CDR3 DNA sequence: TGTGCCAGCAGACCCGGACAGGGGGCGCGTAGTAATGAAAAACTGTTTTTT.

The rearrangement joins TRBV18 to TRBJ2-1; 8 nucleotides line up with TRBD1. Germline lookup yields CDR1 KGHSH and CDR2 LQKENI. The V gene end was trimmed by 2 bases and the J gene end by 8 bases; junction bases not matched to a gene: 5. The CDR3 length is 14 residues. For the CDR3, the DNA is TGTGCCAGCTCACCAAGACAGGGGACCGATGAGCAGTTCTTC. This gives the protein CASSPRQGTDEQFF.

The chain employs TRBV11-2 and TRBJ2-2; unclear D gene. V was trimmed by 6 bases and J by 3 bases, leaving 8 bases between them. Germline-derived CDR1 and CDR2 are SGHAT and FQNNGV. This CDR3 is built from 13 residues. This CDR3 is CASRSGDTGELFF. The CDR3 DNA reads TGTGCCAGCAGAAGTGGCGACACCGGGGAGCTGTTTTTT.